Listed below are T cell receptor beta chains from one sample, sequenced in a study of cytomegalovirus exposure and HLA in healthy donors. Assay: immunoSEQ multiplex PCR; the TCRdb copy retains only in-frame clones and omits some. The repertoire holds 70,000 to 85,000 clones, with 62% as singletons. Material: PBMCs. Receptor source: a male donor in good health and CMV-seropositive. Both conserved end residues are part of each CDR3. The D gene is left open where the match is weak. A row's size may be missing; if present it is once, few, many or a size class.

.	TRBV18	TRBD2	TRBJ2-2	TGTGCCAGCTCACCAACTAGCGGGGGCTCGAACACCGGGGAGCTGTTTTTT	CASSPTSGGSNTGELFF
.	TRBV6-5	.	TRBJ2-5	TGTGCCAGCAGTTACACCAGGACAGCACCTTGGGAGCAGTACTTC	CASSYTRTAPWEQYF
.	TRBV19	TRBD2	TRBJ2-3	TGTGCCAGTAGCCCACTTTCCCTACTAGCGGGAGGGTTTACAGATACGCAGTATTTT	CASSPLSLLAGGFTDTQYF
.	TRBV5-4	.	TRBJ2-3	TGTGCCAGCAGCTTGCGGGGCACAGATACGCAGTATTTT	CASSLRGTDTQYF
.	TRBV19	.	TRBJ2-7	TGTGCCAGTAGTATGGAACAGGGTCCCTACGAGCAGTACTTC	CASSMEQGPYEQYF
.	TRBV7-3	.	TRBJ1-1	TGTGCCAGCAGCTTAAGACCTCAGGCTGAAGCTTTCTTT	CASSLRPQAEAFF
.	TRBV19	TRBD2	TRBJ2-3	TGTGCCAGTAGTATGGTGAGGGGTCCGCTAGCGGGAGGGCCATGGCTTCCAGATACGCAGTATTTT	CASSMVRGPLAGGPWLPDTQYF
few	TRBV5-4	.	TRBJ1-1	TGTGCCAGCAGCTTGTGGGGACAAAAGAACACTGAAGCTTTCTTT	CASSLWGQKNTEAFF
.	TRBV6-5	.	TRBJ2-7	TGTGCCAGCAGTTTGGGGACTCTTAACTACGAGCAGTACTTC	CASSLGTLNYEQYF
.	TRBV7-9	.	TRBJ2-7	TGTGCCAGCAGCCGGGTGGGCGGGTCAACCTACGAGCAGTACTTC	CASSRVGGSTYEQYF
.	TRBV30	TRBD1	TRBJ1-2	TGTGCCTGGAGCCCGACAGGGAACTATGGCTACACCTTC	CAWSPTGNYGYTF
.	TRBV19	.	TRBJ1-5	TGTGCCAGTAGTCGTACAGGAGACAATCAGCCCCAGCATTTT	CASSRTGDNQPQHF
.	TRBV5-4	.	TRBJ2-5	TGTGCCAGCAGCTTGCCAGGGGTATGGGAGACCCAGTACTTC	CASSLPGVWETQYF
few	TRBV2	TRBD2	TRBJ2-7	TGTGCCAGTCCCCCGGGACTAGCCTTAGACGAGCAGTACTTC	CASPPGLALDEQYF
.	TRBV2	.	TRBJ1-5	TGTGCCAGCAGCAAAGGGGGGGGCAATCAGCCCCAGCATTTT	CASSKGGGNQPQHF
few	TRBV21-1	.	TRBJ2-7	TGTGCCAGCAGCAAAGGGACGCGGGAGGGACGGCATAAAACGTACTTC	CASSKGTREGRHKTYF
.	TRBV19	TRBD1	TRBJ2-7	TGTGCCAGTAGTGGCAGACGCGGACAGGGCGGGTACGAGCAGTACTTC	CASSGRRGQGGYEQYF
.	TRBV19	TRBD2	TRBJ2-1	TGTGCCAGTGCGACTAGCGGCTACTACAATGAGCAGTTCTTC	CASATSGYYNEQFF
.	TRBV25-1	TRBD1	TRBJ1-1	TGTGCCAGCAGTACCACCGGGACAGCGAACACTGAGGCTTTCTTT	CASSTTGTANTEAFF
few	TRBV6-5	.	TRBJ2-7	TGTGCCAGCAAAACATCGGGGAACGAGCAGTACTTC	CASKTSGNEQYF
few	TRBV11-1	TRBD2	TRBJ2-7	TGTGCCAGCAGCTTAGCAAGGACTAGCGGGAGTAGGGCCTACGAGCAGTACTTC	CASSLARTSGSRAYEQYF
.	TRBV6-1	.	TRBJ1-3	TGTGCCAGCACCCCCAGACTGTACTCTGGAAACACCATATATTTT	CASTPRLYSGNTIYF